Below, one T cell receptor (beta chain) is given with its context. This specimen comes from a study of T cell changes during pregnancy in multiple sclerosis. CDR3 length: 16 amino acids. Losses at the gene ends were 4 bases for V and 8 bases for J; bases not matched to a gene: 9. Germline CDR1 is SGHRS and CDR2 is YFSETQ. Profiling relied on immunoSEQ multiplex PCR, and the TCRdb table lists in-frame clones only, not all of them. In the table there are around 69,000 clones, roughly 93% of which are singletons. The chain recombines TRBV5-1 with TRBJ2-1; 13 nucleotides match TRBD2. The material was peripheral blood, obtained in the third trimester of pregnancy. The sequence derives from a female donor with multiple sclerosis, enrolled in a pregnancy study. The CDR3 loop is CASSEPGLAGSDEQFF. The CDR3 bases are TGCGCCAGCAGCGAACCGGGACTAGCGGGGTCGGATGAGCAGTTCTTC.